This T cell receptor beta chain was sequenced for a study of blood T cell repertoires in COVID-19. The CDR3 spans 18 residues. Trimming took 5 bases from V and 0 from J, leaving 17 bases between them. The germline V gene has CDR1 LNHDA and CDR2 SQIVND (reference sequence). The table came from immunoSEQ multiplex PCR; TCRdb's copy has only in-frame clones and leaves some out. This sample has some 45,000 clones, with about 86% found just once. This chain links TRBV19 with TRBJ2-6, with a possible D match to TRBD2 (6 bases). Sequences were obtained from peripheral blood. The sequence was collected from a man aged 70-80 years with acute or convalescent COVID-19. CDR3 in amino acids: CASSALEGRDSGANVLTF. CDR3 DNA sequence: TGTGCCAGTAGTGCGCTGGAGGGACGGGACTCTGGGGCCAACGTCCTGACTTTC.